One sample yielded the 32 T cell receptor beta chains listed below, sequenced in a study of blood T cell repertoires in COVID-19. Measured with immunoSEQ multiplex PCR; TCRdb has only the in-frame clones, and not every one. The table records over 50,000 clones, about 86% of them present only once. Material: peripheral blood. These receptors were collected from a human donor in a cohort sampled during active COVID-19.

The gene calls are TRBV7-3 and TRBJ1-2; 9 bases agree with TRBD1. The CDR3 is 17 amino acids. Trimming removed 4 bases from V and 3 bases from J; junction bases left unmatched: 12. The germline gives CDR1 SGHTA, CDR2 FQGTGA. In DNA form, the CDR3 reads TGTGCCAGCAGCTCCCCGGGACAGGGTGCTAGTGACTATGGCTACACCTTC. It codes for CASSSPGQGASDYGYTF.

The chain employs TRBV6-5 and TRBJ1-3; D not resolved. The V and J ends lost 7 bases and 0 bases respectively, with 13 bases between them. Germline V gives CDR1 MNHEY, CDR2 SVGAGI. The CDR3 has 15 residues. This CDR3 is CASTATAFSGNTIYF. CDR3 nucleotide sequence: TGTGCCAGCACTGCTACTGCATTCTCTGGAAACACCATATATTTT.

This chain links TRBV5-1 with TRBJ2-2; 10 bases are shared with TRBD1. In germline, CDR1 is SGHRS, CDR2 YFSETQ. This CDR3 has 15 residues. V lost 5 bases and J lost 4; bases outside the gene matches: 5. CDR3: CASRPGTGVTGELFF. CDR3 nucleotides: TGCGCCAGCAGGCCCGGGACAGGGGTCACCGGGGAGCTGTTTTTT.

This clone was counted once. This chain uses TRBV6-5 with TRBJ2-7; perhaps TRBD2 as D (5 bases). V was cut by 2 bases and J by 0 bases, with 8 bases left in between. CDR1 is MNHEY and CDR2 is SVGAGI in the germline V gene. The CDR3 has 14 amino acids. The CDR3 loop reads CASSYRGSSYEQYF. For the CDR3, the DNA is TGTGCCAGCAGTTACCGGGGAAGCTCCTACGAGCAGTACTTC.

V is TRBV6-2 or TRBV6-3 and J is TRBJ2-7, with D perhaps matching TRBD2 (5 bases). V was clipped by 2 bases and J by 3 bases, with 8 bases between them. Germline assignment: CDR1 MNHEY and CDR2 SVGEGT. This CDR3 is 13 amino acids long. CDR3 sequence: CASSYLSVYEQYF. CDR3 DNA sequence: TGTGCCAGCAGTTACCTTAGCGTCTACGAGCAGTACTTC.

The V and J genes are TRBV7-6 and TRBJ2-1; 8 bases are shared with TRBD2. V lost 6 bases and J lost 10; bases outside the gene matches: 8. The germline gives CDR1 SGHVS, CDR2 FNYEAQ. The CDR3 runs to 13 residues. The CDR3 nucleotides are TGTGCCAGCAGGCCCGGGACTAGTGTCGAGCAGTTCTTC. It codes for CASRPGTSVEQFF.

The rearrangement joins TRBV6-5 to TRBJ1-4; possibly TRBD1 for D (5 bases). Trimming removed 5 bases from V and 7 bases from J, with 14 bases in between. Germline values: CDR1 MNHEY, CDR2 SVGAGI. CDR3 size: 14 residues. The CDR3 DNA is TGTGCCAGCAGTCAGGGCCTACCCACTGAAAAACTGTTTTTT. Translated: CASSQGLPTEKLFF.

The count of this clone is one. The chain uses TRBV7-9 and TRBJ2-7, with D possibly being TRBD2 (5 bases). The CDR3 spans 18 residues. The V end was cut by 5 bases, the J end by 5 bases, with 28 bases between. CDR1 is SEHNR, CDR2 FQNEAQ, per germline (reference sequence). The CDR3 reads CASSPRSGSVSGFNEQYF. DNA of the CDR3: TGTGCCAGCAGCCCCAGGAGCGGCTCGGTGTCCGGGTTCAACGAGCAGTACTTC.

The chain links TRBV2 to TRBJ2-5; D gene unclear. The CDR3 totals 13 residues. Trimming cost V 2 bases and J 7 bases, with 11 bases left between them. The germline CDR1 and CDR2 sequences are SNHLY and FYNNEI. Here the CDR3 DNA reads TGTGCCAGCAGTGAAAAGGCGCTAGGGACCCAGTACTTC. Encoded protein: CASSEKALGTQYF.

This chain uses TRBV7-3 with TRBJ2-3, with D tentatively TRBD2 (5 bases). The CDR3 has 15 amino acids. Trimming took 6 bases from V and 3 from J, leaving 16 bases between them. The germline V gene has CDR1 SGHTA and CDR2 FQGTGA. CDR3 sequence reads: CASSSFGGRTDTQYF. The CDR3 coding sequence is TGTGCCAGCAGTTCCTTCGGTGGGAGAACAGATACGCAGTATTTT.

CDR3 nucleotides: TGCGCCAGCAGCCCAGACAGGGATAGTACCGGGGAGCTGTTTTTT. The encoded protein is CASSPDRDSTGELFF. The gene calls are TRBV5-1 and TRBJ2-2; 7 bases match TRBD1. Germline CDR1 and CDR2: SGHRS and YFSETQ. The trim removed 4 bases at V and 5 bases at J, leaving 8 bases unmatched. The CDR3 is 15 amino acids.

The CDR3 DNA sequence: TGTGCCAGCTCACCCGGACAGGGATGGTATTTT. Translated: CASSPGQGWYF. The chain links TRBV18 to TRBJ2-3; 8 bases agree with TRBD1. CDR3 size: 11 residues. Germline CDR1 and CDR2: KGHSH and LQKENI. V trimming: 3 bases; J trimming: 14 bases; junction bases outside the gene matches: 4.

The chain has TRBV4-1 and TRBJ2-1, with 10 bases identical to TRBD2. V gave up 8 bases and J gave up 7 bases; unmatched junction bases: 23. In germline, CDR1 is MGHRA, CDR2 YSYEKL. The CDR3 length is 19 residues. The chain's CDR3 is CASSVGQKREGLRGNEQFF. CDR3 sequence (DNA): TGCGCCAGCTCCGTTGGGCAGAAGCGGGAGGGCCTGAGGGGGAATGAGCAGTTCTTC.

This clone has only a few counts. V usage is TRBV7-6 and J usage is TRBJ1-3; maybe TRBD1 (5 bases). Per the germline V gene, CDR1 is SGHVS and CDR2 is FNYEAQ. The length of the CDR3 is 16 residues. Trimming removed 5 bases from V and 4 bases from J, with 18 bases in between. The CDR3 coding sequence is TGTGCCAGCAGCACCCGGGGGGGGGTTGAAGGAAACACCATATATTTT. Encoded protein: CASSTRGGVEGNTIYF.

V is TRBV9 and J is TRBJ1-2; 9 nucleotides agree with TRBD1. The length of the CDR3 is 19 residues. The germline V gene has CDR1 SGDLS and CDR2 YYNGEE. The V and J ends lost 0 bases and 1 base, in that order; junction bases with no gene match: 13. CDR3 DNA sequence: TGTGCCAGCAGCGTAGGAGAAGACGGTGGACAGGGGAATAACTATGGCTACACCTTC. Translating it yields CASSVGEDGGQGNNYGYTF.

V and J are TRBV29-1 and TRBJ1-2; 9 nucleotides match TRBD1. This CDR3 contains 14 residues. Germline CDR1 and CDR2: SQVTM and ANQGSEA. The J segment lost 4 bases and the V segment lost 4 bases, leaving 7 bases of the junction unmatched. CDR3: CSVVGTGNSYGYTF. CDR3 nucleotides: TGCAGCGTTGTGGGGACAGGGAATTCCTATGGCTACACCTTC.

V gene TRBV2 combines with J gene TRBJ1-4; 8 bases align to TRBD1. Germline values: CDR1 SNHLY, CDR2 FYNNEI. The CDR3 is 15 residues long. V lost 6 bases, J lost 9 bases, and 12 bases stayed unmatched. The CDR3 DNA reads as TGTGCCAGCAGAGCTGACAGGGGAAAAACTCAAAAACTGTTTTTT. Amino acids: CASRADRGKTQKLFF. Based on the CDR3 plus reference TRBV2 and TRBJ1-4, the full variable domain is EPEVTQTPSHQVTQMGQEVILRCVPISNHLYFYWYRQILGQKVEFLVSFYNNEISEKSEIFDDQFSVERPDGSNFTLKIRSTKLEDSAMYFCASRADRGKTQKLFFGSGTQLSVL.

The chain employs TRBV28 and TRBJ2-1; D is perhaps TRBD2 (6 bases). Germline CDR1 reads MDHEN; CDR2 reads SYDVKM. The CDR3 consists of 13 residues. Trimming stripped 5 bases from V and 7 bases from J, with 12 bases between. As DNA, the CDR3 is TGTGCCAGCAGTGGGCGGGGTCAGAATGAGCAGTTCTTC. It encodes CASSGRGQNEQFF.

The CDR3 loop is CASSLLATPYNEQFF. CDR3 DNA: TGTGCCAGCAGCTTACTAGCTACGCCCTACAATGAGCAGTTCTTC. The V call is TRBV7-9, the J call TRBJ2-1; perhaps TRBD2 as D (5 bases). Per germline, CDR1 SEHNR and CDR2 FQNEAQ (reference sequence). There are 15 residues in the CDR3. The V end lost 2 bases, the J end lost 2 bases, and 10 bases lay between the germline ends.

The chain combines TRBV2 with TRBJ2-3; 10 bases are shared with TRBD2. Germline CDR1 reads SNHLY; CDR2 reads FYNNEI. CDR3 length equals 15 residues. With 5 bases clipped from V and 5 bases from J, the junction kept 7 bases outside the gene matches. CDR3 DNA: TGTGCCAGCAGTACCTCTAGCGGGAGTCGAGATACGCAGTATTTT. Its protein is CASSTSSGSRDTQYF.

The chain employs TRBV5-1 and TRBJ2-7; D is possibly TRBD1 (6 bases). Trimming pared 4 bases from V and 4 bases from J, leaving 15 bases between. Germline V gene sequence: CDR1 SGHRS, CDR2 YFSETQ. This CDR3 comprises 14 residues. CDR3 nucleotides: TGCGCCAGCAGCAGGAACAGGGCTCAATACGAGCAGTACTTC. Its protein is CASSRNRAQYEQYF.

The chain joins TRBV5-1 to TRBJ1-1; D unresolved. V shed 2 bases and J shed 1 base, with 12 bases lying between them. CDR3 size: 15 residues. Germline values: CDR1 SGHRS, CDR2 YFSETQ. The CDR3 is CASSFSRERNTEAFF. CDR3 nucleotide sequence: TGCGCCAGCAGCTTTTCGCGGGAAAGGAACACTGAAGCTTTCTTT. The full variable domain, in which reference TRBV5-1 and TRBJ1-1 provide the parts outside the CDR3, is KAGVTQTPRYLIKTRGQQVTLSCSPISGHRSVSWYQQTPGQGLQFLFEYFSETQRNKGNFPGRFSGRQFSNSRSEMNVSTLELGDSALYLCASSFSRERNTEAFFGQGTRLTVV.

The chain couples TRBV12-5 to TRBJ1-1; TRBD1 agrees at 8 bases. The germline CDR1 and CDR2 sequences are LGHNT and FRNRAP. The CDR3 is 15 residues long. The ends lost 1 base at V and 5 bases at J; junction bases unmatched: 6. CDR3: CASGLGDRMVTEAFF. The CDR3 region has the DNA TGTGCTAGTGGTTTGGGGGACAGGATGGTGACTGAAGCTTTCTTT.

This chain uses TRBV7-9 with TRBJ2-3; 8 bases fit TRBD2. This CDR3 is 15 amino acids long. The ends lost 2 bases at V and 3 bases at J; junction bases unmatched: 4. Germline CDR1 and CDR2: SEHNR and FQNEAQ (reference sequence). The CDR3 loop is CASSLKGGGTDTQYF. DNA for the CDR3: TGTGCCAGCAGCTTAAAAGGCGGGGGGACAGATACGCAGTATTTT.

This clone came up a few times. The chain recombines TRBV6-2 or TRBV6-3 with TRBJ2-7; D gene ambiguous. V was trimmed by 2 bases and J by 7 bases, leaving 9 bases between them. This CDR3 spans 12 amino acids. The germline V gene has CDR1 MNHEY and CDR2 SVGEGT. The CDR3 loop is CASSYIWREQYF. The CDR3 DNA is TGTGCCAGCAGTTACATTTGGCGGGAGCAGTACTTC.

The CDR3: CAIGDNSYEQYF. The CDR3 region has the DNA TGTGCTATAGGGGACAACTCCTACGAGCAGTACTTC. J is TRBJ2-7 and V is TRBV12-5; TRBD1 might be the D (6 bases). The CDR3 consists of 12 residues. The germline V gene has CDR1 LGHNT and CDR2 FRNRAP. V was trimmed by 10 bases and J by 0 bases, leaving 10 bases between them.

The V gene is TRBV5-1, the J gene TRBJ2-3; 9 bases align to TRBD2. V dropped 4 bases and J dropped 0; count of bases not matched to a gene: 6. This CDR3 spans 16 amino acids. Germline V gives CDR1 SGHRS, CDR2 YFSETQ. CDR3 sequence: CASSPHSGSSTDTQYF. The CDR3 DNA reads as TGCGCCAGCAGCCCCCATAGCGGGAGTAGCACAGATACGCAGTATTTT.

CDR3 DNA sequence: TGTGCCACCAGCAGGGGGTCGGGGGGCCGGGAAAAACTGTTTTTT. This sequence encodes CATSRGSGGREKLFF. The chain joins TRBV15 to TRBJ1-4; D is perhaps TRBD1 (6 bases). The V gene's germline CDR1 is LNHNV and CDR2 YYDKDF (reference sequence). Trimming took off 3 bases at V and 8 bases at J, with 16 bases between the two ends. This CDR3 spans 15 amino acids.

This clone was detected once. The chain is built from TRBV5-4 and TRBJ2-3; the D gene is possibly TRBD1 (6 bases). V was shortened by 0 bases and J by 0 bases, with 20 bases between the two germline ends. Germline loops: CDR1 SGHNT, CDR2 YYREEE (reference sequence). The CDR3 extends over 19 amino acids. The CDR3 region is CASSLDLLSGTTSTDTQYF. In DNA, the CDR3 is TGTGCCAGCAGCTTGGACCTTTTGTCCGGGACAACTAGCACAGATACGCAGTATTTT.

Note on this clone: Other DNA sequences within the sample encode an identical CDR3. The chain recombines TRBV27 with TRBJ2-1; D not certain. CDR1 and CDR2 from the germline V gene are MNHEY and SMNVEV (reference sequence). CDR3 length: 15 amino acids. V lost 3 bases and J lost 0, with 9 bases in between. The CDR3 region has the DNA TGTGCCAGCAGTTTGCGCGGTTCCTCCTACAATGAGCAGTTCTTC. This translates into CASSLRGSSYNEQFF.

By proportion, this clone is medium-sized (0.01 to 0.1%). The chain couples TRBV3-1 (or the pseudogene TRBV3-2) to TRBJ1-2, with 8 positions matching TRBD1. J lost 2 bases, V lost 4 bases, and 12 bases had no gene match. The CDR3 is made up of 17 amino acids. Germline V gene lookup returns CDR1 LGHDT and CDR2 YNNKEL (reference sequence). The CDR3 spells CASSLRTGRVGNYGYTF. In DNA, the CDR3 is TGTGCCAGCAGCCTCCGGACAGGGAGAGTCGGGAACTATGGCTACACCTTC.

The V call is TRBV2, the J call TRBJ1-1; TRBD1 might be the D (6 bases). The V and J ends lost 3 bases and 0 bases respectively, with 8 bases between them. CDR1 and CDR2 from the germline V gene are SNHLY and FYNNEI. The CDR3 sequence is 14 residues long. CDR3 region: CASSDQGLNTEAFF. The CDR3 nucleotides read TGTGCCAGCAGTGACCAGGGGTTGAACACTGAAGCTTTCTTT.